This TCR beta chain derives from a study of siplizumab effects on memory and regulatory T cells. Produced via immunoSEQ multiplex PCR; TCRdb's table is partial and in-frame only. The data show about 97,000 clones, nearly 95% seen once. The CDR3 consists of 14 residues. Trimming took off 6 bases at V and 7 bases at J, with 18 bases between the two ends. CDR1 and CDR2 from the germline V gene are SQVTM and ANQGSEA. The specimen sequenced was non-Treg CD4+ T cells sorted from blood. V gene TRBV29-1 combines with J gene TRBJ2-2; D may be TRBD2 (7 bases). The clonotype was recovered from a human donor in good health. The DNA of the CDR3 is TGCAGCGTCCGAAGGGCAGGGGAGGGCGGGGAGCTGTTTTTT. Translating gives CSVRRAGEGGELFF.